This TCR beta chain appears in the sequencing data of a study of cytomegalovirus exposure and HLA in healthy donors. Study-level information: Earlier, fewer than 140 million unique TCR beta sequences were recovered from around 200 million T cells by an analysis.

With V trimmed by 7 bases and J by 4 bases, 10 bases remained unmatched. Germline lookup yields CDR1 LNHDA and CDR2 SQIVND (reference sequence). The CDR3 consists of 15 residues. Amplification used 60 Vbeta primers and 13 Jbeta primers. Some clones are missing from TCRdb's copy, which holds only in-frame ones; the method was immunoSEQ multiplex PCR. In total, the table holds some 84,000 clones. Sequences were obtained from PBMCs. The rearrangement uses TRBV19 and TRBJ1-5; TRBD1 matches at 7 bases. The sequence came from a man aged 45-65 years in good health and CMV-seronegative. In nucleotides, the CDR3 is TGTGCCAGTAACCCCGGGACAGTTAGGAATCAGCCCCAGCATTTT. Protein: CASNPGTVRNQPQHF.